This T cell receptor beta chain emerged from a study of Graves' ophthalmopathy and Graves' hyperthyroidism. The authors amplified TCR beta CDR3 regions from RNA transcripts. An initial RT-PCR round employing HTBI primers preceded a second-round multiplex PCR. TCRdb processed the multiplex PCR reads anew with MiXCR; each CDR3 protein has one entry. The data contain about 740,000 distinct CDR3 sequences, around 40% of them singletons. Study-wide results and limits: Blood also harbored most expanded thyroid clonotypes above 0.001 frequency. Ophthalmopathy progression was predicted by the model at more than 55% sensitivity and about 72% specificity. The 13-signature model separated ophthalmopathy from stable hyperthyroidism at 85% to 90% sensitivity and nearly 82% specificity.

Points on this clonotype: Its target is not known.

Germline V lookup: CDR1 SEHNR, CDR2 FQNEAQ (reference sequence). Trimming cost V 5 bases and J 5 bases; bases outside gene matches: 12. This CDR3 is 16 amino acids long. The source of the PBMCs was less than 12 ml of fresh peripheral blood. The V gene is TRBV7-9, the J gene TRBJ2-5, with 9 bases aligning to TRBD2. Sequenced material: peripheral blood. This TCR was recovered from an adult man with Graves' ophthalmopathy. The CDR3 region is CASSQELAGSGETQYF. In DNA, the CDR3 is TGTGCCAGCAGCCAGGAGCTAGCGGGGTCGGGGGAGACCCAGTACTTC.